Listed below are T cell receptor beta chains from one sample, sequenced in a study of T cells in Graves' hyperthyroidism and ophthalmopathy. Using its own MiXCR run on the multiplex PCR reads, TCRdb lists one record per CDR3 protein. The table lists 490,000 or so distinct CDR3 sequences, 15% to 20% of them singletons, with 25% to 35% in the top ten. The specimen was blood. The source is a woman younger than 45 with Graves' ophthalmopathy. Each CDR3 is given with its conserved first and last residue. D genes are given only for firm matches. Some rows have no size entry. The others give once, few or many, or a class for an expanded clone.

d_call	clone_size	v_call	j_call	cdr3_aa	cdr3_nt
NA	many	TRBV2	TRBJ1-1	CASKDSFTEAFF	TGTGCCAGCAAGGACAGTTTTACTGAAGCTTTCTTT
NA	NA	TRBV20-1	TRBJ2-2	CSARWDYGTGPTGELFF	TGCAGTGCTAGGTGGGACTACGGGACAGGACCAACCGGGGAGCTGTTTTTT
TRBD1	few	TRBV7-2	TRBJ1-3	CASSLRGGNGNTIYF	TGTGCCAGCAGCTTAAGAGGGGGCAATGGAAACACCATATATTTT
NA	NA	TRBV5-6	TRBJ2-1	CASSQTNNEQFF	TGTGCCAGCAGCCAGACCAACAATGAGCAGTTCTTC
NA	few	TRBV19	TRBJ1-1	CASSIGAAEAFF	TGTGCCAGTAGTATCGGTGCGGCAGAAGCTTTCTTT
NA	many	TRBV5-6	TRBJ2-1	CASSPQFSEQFF	TGTGCCAGCAGCCCCCAGTTCTCCGAGCAGTTCTTC
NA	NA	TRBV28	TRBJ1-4	CASIGNEKLFF	TGTGCCAGCATCGGTAATGAAAAACTGTTTTTT
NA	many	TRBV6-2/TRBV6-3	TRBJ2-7	CASSYPPSYEQYF	TGTGCCAGCAGTTACCCGCCGTCCTACGAGCAGTACTTC
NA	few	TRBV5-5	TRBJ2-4	CASSLVQGQNIQYF	TGTGCCAGCAGCTTGGTGCAGGGTCAAAACATTCAGTACTTC
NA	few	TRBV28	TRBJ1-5	CASGGHAQHF	TGTGCCAGTGGGGGGCACGCCCAGCATTTT
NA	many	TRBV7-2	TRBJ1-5	CASSIVGGDQPQHF	TGTGCCAGCAGCATAGTGGGGGGGGATCAGCCCCAGCATTTT
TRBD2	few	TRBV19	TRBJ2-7	CASSVGLAGDLSSYEQYF	TGTGCCAGTAGTGTGGGACTAGCGGGGGACCTGAGCTCCTACGAGCAGTACTTC
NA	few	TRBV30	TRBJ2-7	CALGHSYEQYF	TGTGCCTTGGGACACTCCTACGAGCAGTACTTC
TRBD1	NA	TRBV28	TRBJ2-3	CASSSYGTDTDTQYF	TGTGCCAGCAGTTCCTACGGGACAGACACAGATACGCAGTATTTT
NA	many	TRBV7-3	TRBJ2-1	CASSLTVQTGSEQFF	TGTGCCAGCAGCTTAACAGTACAGACAGGTAGTGAGCAGTTCTTC
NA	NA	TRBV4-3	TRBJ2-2	CASSQDQGAGELFF	TGCGCCAGCAGCCAAGATCAGGGAGCCGGGGAGCTGTTTTTT
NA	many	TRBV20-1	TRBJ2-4	CSAKGDIGRRSNIQYF	TGCAGTGCTAAGGGGGACATTGGGAGGCGGTCAAACATTCAGTACTTC
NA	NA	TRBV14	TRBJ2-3	CASSQGLATQYF	TGTGCCAGCAGCCAAGGACTGGCTACGCAGTATTTT
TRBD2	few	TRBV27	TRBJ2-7	CASRTLAGDLEQYF	TGTGCCAGCAGAACACTAGCGGGAGACCTCGAGCAGTACTTC
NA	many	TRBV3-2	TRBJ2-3	CASSQDGGSTDTQYF	TGTGCCAGCAGCCAAGACGGGGGGAGCACAGATACGCAGTATTTT
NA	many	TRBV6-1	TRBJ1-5	CASRSGGSNQPQHF	TGTGCCAGCCGGTCGGGGGGTAGCAATCAGCCCCAGCATTTT
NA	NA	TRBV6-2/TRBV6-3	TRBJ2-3	CASSYLMVEDTQYF	TGTGCCAGCAGTTACCTTATGGTCGAAGATACGCAGTATTTT